The source of this T cell receptor (delta chain) is a study of gamma-delta T cells after stem cell transplantation. TCRdb reapplied CATT to the RT-PCR reads. This sample carries about 4,500 delta-chain clones, approximately 15% of them seen once, and the ten largest clones take approximately 5%. Per germline, CDR1 TSWWSYY and CDR2 QGS. V dropped 6 bases and J dropped 0; count of bases not matched to a gene: 16. The CDR3 is made up of 19 amino acids. Sequencing was done on a sample of gamma-delta T cells. The chain joins TRDV1 to TRDJ1, with 10 nucleotides matching TRDD3. This clonotype was sampled from a human donor. It is not recorded whose cells these are; they may come from a transplant donor. CDR3 residues: CALGSNVGYWGMYTDKLIF. CDR3 DNA: TGTGCTCTTGGCTCCAACGTAGGGTACTGGGGGATGTACACCGATAAACTCATCTTT.